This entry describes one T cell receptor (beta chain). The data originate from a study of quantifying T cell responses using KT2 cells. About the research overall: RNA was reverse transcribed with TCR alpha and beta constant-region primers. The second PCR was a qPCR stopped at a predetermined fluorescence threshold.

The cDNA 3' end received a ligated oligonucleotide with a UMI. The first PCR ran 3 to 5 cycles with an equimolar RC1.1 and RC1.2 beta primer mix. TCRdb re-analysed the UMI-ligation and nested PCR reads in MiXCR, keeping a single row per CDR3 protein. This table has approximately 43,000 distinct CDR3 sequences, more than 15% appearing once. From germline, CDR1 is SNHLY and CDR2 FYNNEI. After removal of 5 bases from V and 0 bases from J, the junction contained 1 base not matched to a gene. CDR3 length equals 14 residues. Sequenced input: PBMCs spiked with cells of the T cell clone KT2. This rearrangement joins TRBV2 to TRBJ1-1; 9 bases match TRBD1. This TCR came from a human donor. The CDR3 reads CASSRDRVNTEAFF. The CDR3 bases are TGTGCCAGCAGTCGGGACAGGGTGAACACTGAAGCTTTCTTT.